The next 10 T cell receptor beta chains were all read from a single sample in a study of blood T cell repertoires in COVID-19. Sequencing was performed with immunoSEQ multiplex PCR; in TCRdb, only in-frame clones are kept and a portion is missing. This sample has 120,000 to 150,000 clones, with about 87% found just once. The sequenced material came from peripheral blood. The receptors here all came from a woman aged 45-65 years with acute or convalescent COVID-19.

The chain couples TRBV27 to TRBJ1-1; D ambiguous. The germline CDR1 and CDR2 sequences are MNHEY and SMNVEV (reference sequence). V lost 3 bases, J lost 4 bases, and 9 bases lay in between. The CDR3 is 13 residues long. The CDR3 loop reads CASSFGGSTEAFF. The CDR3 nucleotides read TGTGCCAGCAGTTTTGGCGGGAGCACTGAAGCTTTCTTT.

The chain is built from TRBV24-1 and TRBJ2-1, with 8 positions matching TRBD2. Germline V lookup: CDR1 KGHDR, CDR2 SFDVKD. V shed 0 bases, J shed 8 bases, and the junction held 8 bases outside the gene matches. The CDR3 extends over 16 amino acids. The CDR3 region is CATSDLLGLGIDEQFF. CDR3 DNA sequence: TGTGCCACCAGTGATTTGCTGGGACTAGGGATTGATGAGCAGTTCTTC.

The CDR3 nucleotides read TGTGCCAGTAGAGTCCGGGGGAACACTGAAGCTTTCTTT. It encodes CASRVRGNTEAFF. The chain combines TRBV19 with TRBJ1-1; D remains ambiguous. This CDR3 contains 13 residues. From germline, CDR1 is LNHDA and CDR2 SQIVND (reference sequence). V lost 6 bases and J lost 1, with 9 bases in between.

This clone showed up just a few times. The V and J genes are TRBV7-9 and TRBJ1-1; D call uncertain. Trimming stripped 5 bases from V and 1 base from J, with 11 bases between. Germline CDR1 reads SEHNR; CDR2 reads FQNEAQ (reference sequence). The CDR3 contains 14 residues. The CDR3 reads CASSPLAGNTEAFF. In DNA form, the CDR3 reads TGTGCCAGCAGCCCTCTAGCAGGGAACACTGAAGCTTTCTTT.

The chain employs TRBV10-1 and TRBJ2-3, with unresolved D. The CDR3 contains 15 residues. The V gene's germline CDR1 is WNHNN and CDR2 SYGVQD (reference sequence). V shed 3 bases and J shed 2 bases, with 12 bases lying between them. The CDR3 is CASSEYAGSTDTQYF. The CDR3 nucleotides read TGCGCCAGCAGTGAATACGCAGGATCCACAGATACGCAGTATTTT.

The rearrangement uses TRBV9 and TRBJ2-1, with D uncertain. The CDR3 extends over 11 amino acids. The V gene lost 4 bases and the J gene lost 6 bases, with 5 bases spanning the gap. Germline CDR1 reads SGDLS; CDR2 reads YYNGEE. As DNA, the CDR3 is TGTGCCAGCAGCACGGGCAATGAGCAGTTCTTC. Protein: CASSTGNEQFF.

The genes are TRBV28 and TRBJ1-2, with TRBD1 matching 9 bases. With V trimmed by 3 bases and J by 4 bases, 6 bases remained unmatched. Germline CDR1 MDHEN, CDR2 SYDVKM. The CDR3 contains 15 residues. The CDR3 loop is CASSFPGQGPYGYTF. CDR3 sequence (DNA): TGTGCCAGCAGTTTCCCGGGACAGGGACCCTATGGCTACACCTTC.

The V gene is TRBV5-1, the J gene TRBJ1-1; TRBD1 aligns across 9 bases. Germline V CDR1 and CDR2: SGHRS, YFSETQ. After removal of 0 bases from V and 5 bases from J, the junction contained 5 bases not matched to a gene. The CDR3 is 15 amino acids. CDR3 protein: CASSLAGDRATEAFF. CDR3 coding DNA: TGCGCCAGCAGCTTGGCCGGGGACAGGGCTACTGAAGCTTTCTTT.

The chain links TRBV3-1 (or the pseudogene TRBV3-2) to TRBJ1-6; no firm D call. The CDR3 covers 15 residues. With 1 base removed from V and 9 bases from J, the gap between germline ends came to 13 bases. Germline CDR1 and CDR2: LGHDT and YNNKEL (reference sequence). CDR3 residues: CASSQGIVIASPLHF. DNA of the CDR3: TGTGCCAGCAGCCAAGGGATAGTAATAGCTTCACCCCTCCACTTT.

The CDR3 loop is CASSPGTGHQPQHF. The DNA for the CDR3 is TGTGCCAGCAGCCCCGGGACAGGGCATCAGCCCCAGCATTTT. The V gene is TRBV3-1 (or the pseudogene TRBV3-2), the J gene TRBJ1-5; 9 bases align to TRBD1. The CDR3 sequence is 14 residues long. V lost 4 bases, J lost 5 bases, and 3 bases stayed unmatched. Germline CDR1 LGHDT, CDR2 YNNKEL (reference sequence).